A selection of T cell receptor beta chains follows, all from one sample in a study of blood T cell repertoires in COVID-19. Repertoires were generated with immunoSEQ multiplex PCR, while TCRdb's copy carries only in-frame clones and drops some. This table has around 250,000 clones, roughly four fifths appearing once. Sequencing was carried out using PBMCs or T cells enriched from blood (not recorded which). Every receptor here comes from a man between 40 and 49 years old who had recovered from COVID-19. CDR3s include the opening cysteine and the closing phenylalanine or tryptophan. The order of the fields is CDR3 length, V gene, J gene, D gene, clone size, CDR3 protein, CDR3 DNA. The D gene is left open where the match is weak. A row's size may be missing; if present it is once, few, many or a size class.

15	TRBV7-9	TRBJ2-2	TRBD1	NA	CASSGTGGYTGELFF	TGTGCCAGCAGCGGAACAGGGGGGTACACCGGGGAGCTGTTTTTT
17	TRBV4-2	TRBJ2-2	TRBD2	NA	CASSLGLAATNTGELFF	TGTGCCAGCAGCCTGGGACTAGCGGCTACCAACACCGGGGAGCTGTTTTTT
13	TRBV2	TRBJ1-4	NA	NA	CASSTGTDEKLFF	TGTGCCAGCAGTACCGGGACTGATGAAAAACTGTTTTTT
13	TRBV5-5	TRBJ2-7	NA	once	CASSLFKPYEQYF	TGTGCCAGCAGCTTGTTCAAGCCCTACGAGCAGTACTTC
16	TRBV24-1	TRBJ1-4	NA	NA	CATSKKRQTINEKLFF	TGTGCCACCAGTAAAAAACGACAGACGATAAATGAAAAACTGTTTTTT
14	TRBV3-1/TRBV3-2	TRBJ2-7	NA	NA	CASSHGTFSYEQYF	TGTGCCAGCAGCCATGGGACTTTTTCCTACGAGCAGTACTTC
17	TRBV28	TRBJ2-3	TRBD1	NA	CASSPAQGELSTDTQYF	TGTGCCAGCAGTCCAGCCCAGGGGGAACTAAGCACAGATACGCAGTATTTT
12	TRBV30	TRBJ2-7	NA	once	CAWAYRSYEQYF	TGTGCCTGGGCCTACAGGTCCTACGAGCAGTACTTC
13	TRBV28	TRBJ2-2	NA	NA	CASSQTATGELFF	TGTGCCAGCAGTCAGACTGCCACCGGGGAGCTGTTTTTT
16	TRBV7-9	TRBJ2-1	TRBD2	NA	CASSSQGLWGHNEQFF	TGTGCCAGCAGCTCGCAGGGACTATGGGGCCACAATGAGCAGTTCTTC
14	TRBV19	TRBJ1-5	NA	NA	CASNQQASNQPQHF	TGTGCCAGTAACCAGCAAGCGTCGAATCAGCCCCAGCATTTT
12	TRBV30	TRBJ1-2	TRBD1	NA	CAWGQGANGYTF	TGTGCCTGGGGACAGGGGGCCAATGGCTACACCTTC
15	TRBV4-1	TRBJ2-7	NA	once	CASSQDAGRGYEQYF	TGCGCCAGCAGCCAAGACGCGGGCAGGGGCTACGAGCAGTACTTC
14	TRBV7-9	TRBJ1-1	NA	NA	CASSPAGGASEAFF	TGTGCCAGCAGCCCGGCGGGGGGGGCATCTGAAGCTTTCTTT
13	TRBV19	TRBJ1-2	NA	few	CASSTQGNYGYTF	TGTGCCAGTAGTACACAGGGTAACTATGGCTACACCTTC
13	TRBV7-2	TRBJ1-1	NA	NA	CASSLGGFAEAFF	TGTGCCAGCAGCTTAGGGGGCTTCGCTGAAGCTTTCTTT
16	TRBV18	TRBJ1-2	NA	NA	CASSPLSGLDAYGYTF	TGTGCCAGCTCACCATTGTCCGGACTTGATGCCTATGGCTACACCTTC
15	TRBV7-2	TRBJ2-1	NA	NA	CASSSEAGPGKEQFF	TGTGCCAGCAGCTCGGAGGCCGGCCCGGGGAAGGAGCAGTTCTTC
14	TRBV5-1	TRBJ1-1	NA	NA	CASSSQGGNTEAFF	TGCGCCAGCAGCTCCCAGGGTGGTAACACTGAAGCTTTCTTT
14	TRBV5-1	TRBJ1-1	NA	NA	CASSSYQGRTEAFF	TGCGCCAGCAGCTCTTACCAGGGGCGTACTGAAGCTTTCTTT
15	TRBV28	TRBJ2-5	TRBD1	NA	CASREDRAYQETQYF	TGTGCCAGCAGGGAGGACAGGGCCTACCAAGAGACCCAGTACTTC
16	TRBV18	TRBJ2-1	TRBD2	NA	CASSRTTSGDYNEQFF	TGTGCCAGCTCTCGAACGACTAGCGGGGACTACAATGAGCAGTTCTTC
13	TRBV9	TRBJ2-5	NA	NA	CASSPRLQETQYF	TGTGCCAGCAGCCCCCGACTCCAAGAGACCCAGTACTTC
11	TRBV3-1/TRBV3-2	TRBJ2-5	NA	NA	CASSHRETQYF	TGTGCCAGCAGCCACCGGGAGACCCAGTACTTC
14	TRBV19	TRBJ2-1	TRBD2	NA	CASSREGTINEQFF	TGTGCCAGTAGTAGGGAAGGGACTATCAATGAGCAGTTCTTC
13	TRBV14	TRBJ1-6	NA	NA	CASSLGGVSPLHF	TGTGCCAGCAGCCTCGGGGGAGTTTCACCCCTCCACTTT
14	TRBV2	TRBJ2-3	NA	NA	CASSEDWGVLTQYF	TGTGCCAGCAGTGAAGACTGGGGCGTGTTGACGCAGTATTTT
13	TRBV5-1	TRBJ1-3	NA	NA	CASSSRGVDTIYF	TGCGCCAGCAGCTCGCGGGGTGTGGACACCATATATTTT
15	TRBV5-4	TRBJ2-5	NA	NA	CASSKNRLDQETQYF	TGTGCCAGCAGCAAGAATCGACTAGACCAAGAGACCCAGTACTTC
14	TRBV4-3	TRBJ1-5	NA	once	CASSLAHSDQPQHF	TGCGCCAGCAGCCTCGCCCATAGCGATCAGCCCCAGCATTTT
14	TRBV2	TRBJ1-5	NA	few	CASSAGNSNQPQHF	TGTGCCAGCAGTGCCGGGAATAGCAATCAGCCCCAGCATTTT
16	TRBV7-8	TRBJ2-3	TRBD2	NA	CASSLTGTTLTDTQYF	TGTGCCAGCAGTTTAACCGGGACTACACTCACAGATACGCAGTATTTT
18	TRBV7-2	TRBJ2-6	TRBD1	NA	CASSLLRTGGPGANVLTF	TGTGCCAGCAGCTTATTGCGGACAGGGGGCCCTGGGGCCAACGTCCTGACTTTC
14	TRBV5-1	TRBJ2-6	NA	NA	CASSFSSGANVLTF	TGCGCCAGCAGCTTCTCCTCTGGGGCCAACGTCCTGACTTTC
15	TRBV7-7	TRBJ2-1	TRBD2	NA	CASSPGLASYNEQFF	TGTGCCAGCAGCCCCGGACTAGCGTCCTACAATGAGCAGTTCTTC
17	TRBV4-1	TRBJ2-3	TRBD2	NA	CASSQGGLLAGTDTQYF	TGCGCCAGCAGCCAAGGGGGGTTACTAGCGGGCACAGATACGCAGTATTTT
15	TRBV5-6	TRBJ2-6	NA	few	CASSLLQSGANVLTF	TGTGCCAGCAGCTTATTGCAGTCTGGGGCCAACGTCCTGACTTTC
16	TRBV10-3	TRBJ1-1	TRBD1	NA	CAIRRGGTGTDTEAFF	TGTGCCATCAGGAGGGGGGGGACAGGTACGGACACTGAAGCTTTCTTT
13	TRBV4-2	TRBJ1-1	TRBD1	NA	CASSQDQGAEAFF	TGTGCCAGCAGCCAAGACCAGGGGGCGGAAGCTTTCTTT
17	TRBV29-1	TRBJ1-3	NA	few	CSVEDLLSGGGRNTIYF	TGCAGCGTTGAAGATCTATTATCGGGGGGAGGAAGAAACACCATATATTTT
12	TRBV4-1	TRBJ2-1	NA	NA	CASSGRTIEQFF	TGCGCCAGCAGCGGTCGGACTATTGAGCAGTTCTTC